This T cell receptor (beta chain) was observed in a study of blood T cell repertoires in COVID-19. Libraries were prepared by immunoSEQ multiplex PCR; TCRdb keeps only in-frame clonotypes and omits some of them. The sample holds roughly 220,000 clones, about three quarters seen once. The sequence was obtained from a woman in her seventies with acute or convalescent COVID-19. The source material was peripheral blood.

The chain's CDR3 is CASSFSGRPTYNEQFF. The CDR3 DNA follows: TGTGCCAGCAGCTTTAGCGGGAGGCCTACCTACAATGAGCAGTTCTTC. J is TRBJ2-1 and V is TRBV5-5; 10 positions match TRBD2. This CDR3 contains 16 residues. V dropped 2 bases and J dropped 2; count of bases not matched to a gene: 4. Germline CDR1 is SGHKS and CDR2 is YYEKEE (reference sequence).